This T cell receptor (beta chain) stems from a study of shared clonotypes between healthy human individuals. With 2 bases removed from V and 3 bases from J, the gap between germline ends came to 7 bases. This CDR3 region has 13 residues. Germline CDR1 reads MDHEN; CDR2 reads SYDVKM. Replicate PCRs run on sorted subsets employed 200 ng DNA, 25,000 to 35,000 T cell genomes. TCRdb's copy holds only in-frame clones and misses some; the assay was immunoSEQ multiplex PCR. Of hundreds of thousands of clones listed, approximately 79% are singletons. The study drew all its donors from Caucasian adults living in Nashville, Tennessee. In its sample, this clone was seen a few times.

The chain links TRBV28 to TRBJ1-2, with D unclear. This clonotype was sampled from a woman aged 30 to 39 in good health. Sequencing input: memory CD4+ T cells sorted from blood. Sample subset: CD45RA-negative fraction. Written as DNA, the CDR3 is TGTGCCAGCAGTTTAAGTAGGTACTATGGCTACACCTTC. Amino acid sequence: CASSLSRYYGYTF.